Following are 18 T cell receptor beta chains from one sample sequenced in a study of CD8 T cells in ankylosing spondylitis. Study-wide findings and caveats: Ankylosing spondylitis blood appeared to be characterized by a TCR beta motif of eight or nine highly homologous variants.

No antigen has been assigned to these receptors. TCRdb reprocessed the 5' RACE reads with MiXCR, giving one entry per CDR3 protein. The repertoire holds about 750,000 distinct CDR3 sequences, with 19% as singletons. The sample comprised blood, either unsorted or a sorted T cell fraction (not recorded which). These receptors originate from a male donor with ankylosing spondylitis.

V gene TRBV12-3 or TRBV12-4 combines with J gene TRBJ1-1, with D uncertain. CDR3 length: 18 residues. V was shortened by 2 bases and J by 1 base, with 20 bases between the two germline ends. This chain's CDR3 is CASSLWSGTVNRNTEAFF. In nucleotides, the CDR3 is TGTGCCAGCAGTTTATGGTCAGGTACGGTAAACCGGAACACTGAAGCTTTCTTT.

The chain uses TRBV11-2 and TRBJ2-3, with D perhaps assigned TRBD1 or TRBD2 (5 bases each). V lost 1 base and J lost 2, with 13 bases in between. Germline CDR1 reads SGHAT; CDR2 reads FQNNGV. The CDR3 is made up of 16 amino acids. The CDR3 region is CASSLVGEFLTDTQYF. The CDR3 bases are TGTGCCAGCAGCTTAGTGGGGGAATTTCTCACAGATACGCAGTATTTT.

The chain recombines TRBV15 with TRBJ2-7, with 7 bases fitting TRBD2. Germline lookup yields CDR1 LNHNV and CDR2 YYDKDF (reference sequence). The CDR3 is made up of 15 amino acids. The V and J ends lost 6 bases and 2 bases, in that order; junction bases with no gene match: 10. Written as DNA, the CDR3 is TGTGCCACCAGTGCCCGGGGGGACCCCACCTACGAGCAGTACTTC. This encodes CATSARGDPTYEQYF.

This clonotype was counted at least ten times. The chain links TRBV5-1 to TRBJ2-7, with 9 bases that match TRBD1. Germline loops: CDR1 SGHRS, CDR2 YFSETQ. The CDR3 contains 15 residues. Losses at the gene ends were 2 bases for V and 4 bases for J; bases not matched to a gene: 7. The CDR3 loop reads CASSFLAGTGYEQYF. CDR3 coding DNA: TGCGCCAGCAGCTTCTTAGCCGGGACAGGGTACGAGCAGTACTTC.

The CDR3 here is CASSFGPNEQFF. The CDR3 bases are TGTGCCAGCAGCTTTGGGCCCAATGAGCAGTTCTTC. The rearrangement links TRBV5-6 to TRBJ2-1; no reliable D call. The CDR3 is made up of 12 amino acids. Looked up from germline, CDR1 is SGHDT and CDR2 is YYEEEE. The ends were cut back, 2 bases at V and 6 bases at J, with 6 bases in the middle.

V usage is TRBV6-2 or TRBV6-3 and J usage is TRBJ2-2, with 7 bases lining up with TRBD2. The germline gives CDR1 MNHEY, CDR2 SVGEGT. The CDR3 totals 16 residues. The ends lost 0 bases at V and 3 bases at J; junction bases unmatched: 4. For the CDR3, the DNA is TGTGCCAGCAGTTACTCGCGACTAGCAGACACCGGGGAGCTGTTTTTT. It encodes CASSYSRLADTGELFF.

The V call is TRBV12-3 or TRBV12-4, the J call TRBJ2-3; 10 bases match TRBD1. J lost 2 bases, V lost 0 bases, and 5 bases had no gene match. The CDR3 has 17 amino acids. The CDR3, as DNA: TGTGCCAGCAGTTTAGCGCGAGGGACAGGGGTCACAGATACGCAGTATTTT. It encodes CASSLARGTGVTDTQYF.

The chain combines TRBV6-5 with TRBJ2-7, with 10 nucleotides matching TRBD1. The trim removed 2 bases at V and 4 bases at J, leaving 11 bases unmatched. The CDR3 totals 17 residues. Germline CDR1 reads MNHEY; CDR2 reads SVGAGI. The chain's CDR3 is CASSYTGTGVLPYEQYF. In DNA form, the CDR3 reads TGTGCCAGCAGTTACACCGGGACAGGGGTCCTACCTTACGAGCAGTACTTC.

V is TRBV4-3 and J is TRBJ2-7, with a weak D call TRBD2 (5 bases). Germline V gene sequence: CDR1 LGHNA, CDR2 YSLEER. V was clipped by 0 bases and J by 2 bases, with 11 bases between them. The CDR3 is 15 amino acids. The CDR3 coding sequence is TGCGCCAGCAGCCAAGATGTAACAGCGGCCTACGAGCAGTACTTC. Translation gives CASSQDVTAAYEQYF.

This clonotype came up a few times. The chain employs TRBV12-3 or TRBV12-4 and TRBJ1-3, with D uncertain. Trimming shortened V by 3 bases and J by 13 bases, and 10 bases separated the two germline ends. The CDR3 runs 11 residues. The CDR3 nucleotides read TGTGCCAGCAGTTTTTTGACGTCAATATATTTT. Encoded protein: CASSFLTSIYF.

The chain carries TRBV28 and TRBJ1-2, with TRBD1 identical over 10 bases. Germline V gene lookup returns CDR1 MDHEN and CDR2 SYDVKM. Trimming took 2 bases from V and 3 from J; bases not matched to a gene: 3. The CDR3 runs to 15 residues. The DNA for the CDR3 is TGTGCCAGCAGTTTAGTGGACAGGGGGGACTATGGCTACACCTTC. Translation: CASSLVDRGDYGYTF.

The rearrangement joins TRBV20-1 to TRBJ2-7, with D perhaps TRBD1 (5 bases). From germline, CDR1 is DFQATT and CDR2 SNEGSKA (reference sequence). This CDR3 has 12 amino acids. Trimming removed 4 bases from V and 7 bases from J, with 14 bases in between. The CDR3 here is CSATQGEGEQYF. The CDR3 region has the DNA TGCAGTGCTACACAAGGGGAAGGGGAGCAGTACTTC.

The chain uses TRBV12-3 or TRBV12-4 and TRBJ1-3, with no clear D. With 10 bases removed from V and 5 bases from J, the gap between germline ends came to 9 bases. The CDR3 is made up of 11 amino acids. CDR3 residues: CATELRNTIYF. The CDR3 DNA sequence: TGTGCCACCGAACTCAGAAACACCATATATTTT.

This clonotype was recorded at least ten times. The chain recombines TRBV12-3 or TRBV12-4 with TRBJ2-7, with 7 positions matching TRBD2. The CDR3 contains 16 residues. Trimming cost V 5 bases and J 2 bases; bases outside gene matches: 12. CDR3 amino acids: CASSPPRASGTYEQYF. The CDR3 DNA sequence: TGTGCCAGCAGTCCCCCGAGGGCTAGCGGAACCTACGAGCAGTACTTC.

This clonotype was detected once. The chain carries TRBV7-9 and TRBJ2-1; possible D gene TRBD2, 7 bases. The V end lost 2 bases, the J end lost 4 bases, and 9 bases lay between the germline ends. This CDR3 contains 14 residues. CDR1 and CDR2 from the germline V gene are SEHNR and FQNEAQ (reference sequence). CDR3 in DNA: TGTGCCAGCAGCTTAAAGGGGGGGTACAATGAGCAGTTCTTC. Residues: CASSLKGGYNEQFF.

This clonotype was found a few times. This sequence joins TRBV29-1 and TRBJ2-7; 9 bases are shared with TRBD1. V dropped 4 bases and J dropped 3; count of bases not matched to a gene: 4. CDR3 size: 13 residues. Germline loops: CDR1 SQVTM, CDR2 ANQGSEA. The CDR3 nucleotides are TGCAGCGTTGGTTTGGGACAGGGCTACGAGCAGTACTTC. As protein: CSVGLGQGYEQYF.

The chain carries TRBV30 and TRBJ2-5; the match to TRBD2 covers 8 bases. CDR1 GTSNPN and CDR2 SVGIG come from the germline V gene (reference sequence). V shed 4 bases, J shed 7 bases, and the junction held 8 bases outside the gene matches. The CDR3 length is 13 residues. This chain's CDR3 is CAWTGGGAVTQYF. The CDR3 bases are TGTGCCTGGACCGGGGGGGGGGCTGTGACCCAGTACTTC.

The chain links TRBV12-3 or TRBV12-4 to TRBJ2-4; 8 nucleotides line up with TRBD2. The CDR3 is 15 residues long. V shed 6 bases, J shed 0 bases, and the junction held 4 bases outside the gene matches. The CDR3 DNA follows: TGTGCCAGCAGCGGGGGGGACCTAGCCAAAAACATTCAGTACTTC. It is translated as CASSGGDLAKNIQYF.